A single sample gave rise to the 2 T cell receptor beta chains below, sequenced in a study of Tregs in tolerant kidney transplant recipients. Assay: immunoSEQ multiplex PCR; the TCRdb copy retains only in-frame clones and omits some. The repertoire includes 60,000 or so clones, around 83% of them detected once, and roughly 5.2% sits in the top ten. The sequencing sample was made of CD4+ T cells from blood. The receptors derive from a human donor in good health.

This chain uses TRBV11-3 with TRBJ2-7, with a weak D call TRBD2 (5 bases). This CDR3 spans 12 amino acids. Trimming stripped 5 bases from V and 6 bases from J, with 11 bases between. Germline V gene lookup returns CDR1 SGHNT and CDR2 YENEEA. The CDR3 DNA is TGTGCCAGCAGCGCACACCGGGGCGAGCAGTACTTC. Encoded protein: CASSAHRGEQYF. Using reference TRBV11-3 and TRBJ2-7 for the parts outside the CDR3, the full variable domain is EAGVVQSPRYKIIEKKQPVAFWCNPISGHNTLYWYLQNLGQGPELLIRYENEEAVDDSQLPKDRFSAERLKGVDSTLKIQPAELGDSAVYLCASSAHRGEQYFGPGTRLTVT.

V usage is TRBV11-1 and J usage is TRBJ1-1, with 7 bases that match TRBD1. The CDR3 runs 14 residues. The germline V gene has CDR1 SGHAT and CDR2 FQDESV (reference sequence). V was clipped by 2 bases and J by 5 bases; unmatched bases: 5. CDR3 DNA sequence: TGTGCCAGCAGCTTAAGAGGGGGCTATACTGAAGCTTTCTTT. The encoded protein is CASSLRGGYTEAFF.